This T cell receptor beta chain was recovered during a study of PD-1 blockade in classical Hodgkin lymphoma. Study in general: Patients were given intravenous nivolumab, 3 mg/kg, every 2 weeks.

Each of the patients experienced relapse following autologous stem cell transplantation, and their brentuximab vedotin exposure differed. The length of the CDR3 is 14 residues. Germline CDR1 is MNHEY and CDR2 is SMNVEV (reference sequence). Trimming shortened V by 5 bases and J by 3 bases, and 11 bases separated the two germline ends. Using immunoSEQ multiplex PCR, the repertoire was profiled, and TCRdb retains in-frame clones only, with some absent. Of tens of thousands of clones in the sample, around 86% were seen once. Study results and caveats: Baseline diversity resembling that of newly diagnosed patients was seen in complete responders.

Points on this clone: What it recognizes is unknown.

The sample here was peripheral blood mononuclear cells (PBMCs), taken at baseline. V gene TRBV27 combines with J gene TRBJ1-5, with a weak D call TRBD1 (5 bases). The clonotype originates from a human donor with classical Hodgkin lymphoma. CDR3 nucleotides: TGTGCCAGCAGTCTTTCAGGGTACAATCAGCCCCAGCATTTT. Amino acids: CASSLSGYNQPQHF.